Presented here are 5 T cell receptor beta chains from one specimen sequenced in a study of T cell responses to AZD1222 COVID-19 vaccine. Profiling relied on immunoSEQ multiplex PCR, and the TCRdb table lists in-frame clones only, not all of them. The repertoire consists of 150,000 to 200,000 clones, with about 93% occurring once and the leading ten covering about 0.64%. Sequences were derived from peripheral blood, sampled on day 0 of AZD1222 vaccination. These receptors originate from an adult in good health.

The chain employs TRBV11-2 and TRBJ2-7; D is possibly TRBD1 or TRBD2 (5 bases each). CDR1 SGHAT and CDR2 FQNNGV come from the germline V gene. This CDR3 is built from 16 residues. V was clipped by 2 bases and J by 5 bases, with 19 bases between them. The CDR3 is CASSLRDLPGGNEQYF. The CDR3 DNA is TGTGCCAGCAGCTTAAGGGACCTCCCTGGGGGAAACGAGCAGTACTTC.

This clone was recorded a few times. The CDR3 sequence is CASRGTGDNEQFF. CDR3 nucleotides: TGTGCCAGCAGGGGGACAGGGGACAATGAGCAGTTCTTC. The chain links TRBV2 to TRBJ2-1; 10 bases agree with TRBD1. CDR3 length: 13 amino acids. Germline V gene data show CDR1 as SNHLY and CDR2 as FYNNEI. V lost 6 bases and J lost 5; bases outside the gene matches: 1.

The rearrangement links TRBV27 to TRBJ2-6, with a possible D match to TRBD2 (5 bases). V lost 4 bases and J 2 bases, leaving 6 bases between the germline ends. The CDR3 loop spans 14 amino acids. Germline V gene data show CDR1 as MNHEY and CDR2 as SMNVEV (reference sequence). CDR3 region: CASSSGAGANVLTF. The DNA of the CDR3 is TGTGCCAGCAGTTCCGGGGCTGGGGCCAACGTCCTGACTTTC.

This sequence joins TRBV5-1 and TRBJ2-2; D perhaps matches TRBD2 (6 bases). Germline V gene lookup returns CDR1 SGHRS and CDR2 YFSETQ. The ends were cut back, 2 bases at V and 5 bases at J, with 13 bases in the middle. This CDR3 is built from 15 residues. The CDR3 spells CASSLPGSGTGELFF. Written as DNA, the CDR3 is TGCGCCAGCAGCTTACCCGGCAGCGGGACCGGGGAGCTGTTTTTT.

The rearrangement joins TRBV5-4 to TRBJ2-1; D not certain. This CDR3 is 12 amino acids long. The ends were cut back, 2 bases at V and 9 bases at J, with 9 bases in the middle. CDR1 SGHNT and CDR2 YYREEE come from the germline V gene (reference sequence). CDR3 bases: TGTGCCAGCAGCTTTCAAGGCGGTGAGCAGTTCTTC. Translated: CASSFQGGEQFF.